The next 20 T cell receptor beta chains were all read from a single sample in a study of shared clonotypes between healthy human individuals. Data came from immunoSEQ multiplex PCR; TCRdb stores just in-frame clones and leaves some out. The sample lists over a million clones, approximately 76% occurring once. Sequenced sample: memory CD4+ T cells sorted from blood. The subset is: CD45RA-negative fraction. The receptors shown here come from a man between 18 and 29 years old in good health.

This clone has only one observation. The chain combines TRBV9 with TRBJ2-2; a possible D gene is TRBD2 (5 bases). CDR3 length: 13 residues. Germline V lookup: CDR1 SGDLS, CDR2 YYNGEE. V lost 3 bases and J lost 6, with 9 bases in between. The CDR3 protein is CASSALEAGELFF. The CDR3 nucleotides are TGTGCCAGCAGCGCCCTGGAGGCCGGGGAGCTGTTTTTT.

The rearrangement links TRBV11-3 to TRBJ2-3; TRBD1 agrees at 7 bases. V trimming: 3 bases; J trimming: 4 bases; junction bases outside the gene matches: 7. The CDR3 is made up of 15 amino acids. The V gene's germline CDR1 is SGHNT and CDR2 YENEEA. In nucleotides, the CDR3 is TGTGCCAGCAGCTTCACCGGGACAGCTTCAGATACGCAGTATTTT. Translation: CASSFTGTASDTQYF. Complete variable domain (other parts from reference TRBV11-3 and TRBJ2-3): EAGVVQSPRYKIIEKKQPVAFWCNPISGHNTLYWYLQNLGQGPELLIRYENEEAVDDSQLPKDRFSAERLKGVDSTLKIQPAELGDSAVYLCASSFTGTASDTQYFGPGTRLTVL.

This clone was seen more than once but under ten times. This chain connects TRBV9 to TRBJ2-3; D ambiguous. The CDR3 covers 15 residues. The ends were cut back, 2 bases at V and 0 bases at J, with 10 bases in the middle. Germline V gene data show CDR1 as SGDLS and CDR2 as YYNGEE. In nucleotides, the CDR3 is TGTGCCAGCAGCGTCAATGTACTCAGCACAGATACGCAGTATTTT. It specifies CASSVNVLSTDTQYF.

This clone was found once. The chain uses TRBV5-1 and TRBJ2-1; possibly TRBD2 for D (5 bases). The CDR3 is 15 residues long. The ends were cut back, 0 bases at V and 10 bases at J, with 17 bases in the middle. Germline CDR1 SGHRS, CDR2 YFSETQ. CDR3 sequence: CASSLGARGEGEQFF. The CDR3, as DNA: TGCGCCAGCAGCTTGGGGGCCCGGGGAGAAGGAGAGCAGTTCTTC.

This rearrangement joins TRBV2 to TRBJ2-7; D is possibly TRBD1 or TRBD2 (6 bases each). V was shortened by 3 bases and J by 6 bases, with 15 bases between the two germline ends. CDR1 and CDR2 (germline): SNHLY, FYNNEI. The CDR3 has 14 amino acids. This CDR3 reads CASSDWGAFREQYF. CDR3 bases: TGTGCCAGCAGTGATTGGGGGGCTTTTCGCGAGCAGTACTTC.

This clone has a handful of counts. V is TRBV7-9 and J is TRBJ1-1, with a tentative D call TRBD1 (5 bases). This CDR3 has 15 residues. Germline loops: CDR1 SEHNR, CDR2 FQNEAQ (reference sequence). Trimming removed 5 bases at V and 1 base at J, with 14 bases between. The CDR3 DNA is TGTGCCAGCAGCCTTTTGGGACCCGGGAACACTGAAGCTTTCTTT. Translation gives CASSLLGPGNTEAFF.

The rearrangement joins TRBV30 to TRBJ2-2; TRBD2 aligns across 9 bases. The CDR3 loop spans 15 amino acids. CDR1 and CDR2 (germline): GTSNPN, SVGIG (reference sequence). V lost 7 bases and J lost 7; bases outside the gene matches: 13. CDR3 residues: CASTGTSSRGGELFF. The CDR3 DNA reads as TGTGCCTCTACTGGGACTAGCTCTCGGGGCGGGGAGCTGTTTTTT.

The chain joins TRBV6-4 to TRBJ2-1, with 8 bases that match TRBD1. Trimming at V came to 4 bases and at J to 3 bases, leaving 8 bases not matched to a gene. In germline, CDR1 is MRHNA, CDR2 SNTAGT. The CDR3 runs 16 residues. The CDR3 loop is CASSATGTGFYNEQFF. CDR3 coding DNA: TGTGCCAGCAGTGCCACCGGGACAGGCTTCTACAATGAGCAGTTCTTC.

The chain recombines TRBV19 with TRBJ1-1, with unresolved D. This CDR3 is 14 amino acids long. The ends were cut back, 2 bases at V and 1 base at J, with 8 bases in the middle. Germline V gene lookup returns CDR1 LNHDA and CDR2 SQIVND (reference sequence). DNA of the CDR3: TGTGCCAGTAGTATATCCACCTGGAACACTGAAGCTTTCTTT. It is translated as CASSISTWNTEAFF.

The chain employs TRBV13 and TRBJ2-3, with 8 bases identical to TRBD1. The CDR3 is 16 residues long. CDR1 is PRHDT and CDR2 is FYEKMQ in the germline V gene (reference sequence). With 0 bases clipped from V and 1 base from J, the junction kept 3 bases outside the gene matches. Here the CDR3 DNA reads TGTGCCAGCAGCTTAGGAGTGGACAGGGGCACAGATACGCAGTATTTT. This gives the protein CASSLGVDRGTDTQYF.

CDR3 sequence: CASSPPRGGPGELFF. The CDR3 nucleotides read TGTGCCAGCAGTCCCCCGCGGGGGGGCCCCGGGGAGCTGTTTTTT. This chain joins TRBV6-5 and TRBJ2-2, with 9 bases fitting TRBD2. In germline, CDR1 is MNHEY, CDR2 SVGAGI. The CDR3 consists of 15 residues. V dropped 5 bases and J dropped 6; count of bases not matched to a gene: 7.

V and J are TRBV18 and TRBJ1-1; D gene unclear. Trimming pared 3 bases from V and 6 bases from J, leaving 8 bases between. CDR3 length equals 12 residues. Germline assignment: CDR1 KGHSH and CDR2 LQKENI. In DNA form, the CDR3 reads TGTGCCAGCTCACCCCTGGGCGCTGAAGCTTTCTTT. It yields the protein CASSPLGAEAFF.

About this clone itself: This same CDR3 is encoded by further DNA sequences in the sample. The chain couples TRBV6-1 to TRBJ2-2; D gene ambiguous. The V end lost 6 bases, the J end lost 0 bases, and 8 bases lay between the germline ends. Looked up from germline, CDR1 is MNHNS and CDR2 is SASEGT. The CDR3 extends over 14 amino acids. The CDR3 region has the DNA TGTGCCAGCAGGGGAACAACGAACACCGGGGAGCTGTTTTTT. The encoded protein is CASRGTTNTGELFF.

The chain recombines TRBV5-1 with TRBJ2-3, with unresolved D. Trimming took off 5 bases at V and 10 bases at J, with 17 bases between the two ends. The CDR3 is 13 residues long. Germline CDR1 SGHRS, CDR2 YFSETQ. The CDR3 nucleotides are TGCGCCAGCAGTCTGTCGACGAGATCGGCGCAGTATTTT. Translated: CASSLSTRSAQYF.

As regards this clone: The sample has other DNA sequences that encode this CDR3 too. The chain uses TRBV5-1 and TRBJ1-5; D gene uncertain. Germline CDR1 SGHRS, CDR2 YFSETQ. This CDR3 comprises 14 residues. Trimming took off 0 bases at V and 2 bases at J, with 6 bases between the two ends. CDR3 nucleotide sequence: TGCGCCAGCAGCTTGGACGGAGGCAATCAGCCCCAGCATTTT. Amino acid sequence: CASSLDGGNQPQHF.

The chain employs TRBV2 and TRBJ2-6, with a possible D match to TRBD1 (5 bases). V was pared by 5 bases and J by 2 bases, with 13 bases between. The CDR3 is 16 residues long. The germline V gene encodes CDR1 SNHLY and CDR2 FYNNEI. CDR3 nucleotide sequence: TGTGCCAGCAGTACCCAGCCAGGGACTGGGGCCAACGTCCTGACTTTC. Translating it yields CASSTQPGTGANVLTF.

The chain is built from TRBV2 and TRBJ2-7; D tentatively reads TRBD1 or TRBD2 (5 bases each). This CDR3 contains 15 residues. V shed 4 bases and J shed 2 bases, with 15 bases lying between them. In germline, CDR1 is SNHLY, CDR2 FYNNEI. The CDR3 here is CASSVLAGTAYEQYF. The CDR3 DNA reads TGTGCCAGCAGTGTTCTAGCTGGGACGGCCTACGAGCAGTACTTC.

A note on this clone: The sample has other DNA sequences that encode this CDR3 too. J is TRBJ1-2 and V is TRBV5-1; D is possibly TRBD1 (5 bases). Germline CDR1 SGHRS, CDR2 YFSETQ. Deletions cut 4 bases from V and 7 bases from J, with 14 bases between. CDR3 size: 13 residues. This CDR3 reads CASSPEGVGGYTF. As DNA, the CDR3 is TGCGCCAGCAGCCCCGAAGGGGTAGGTGGCTACACCTTC. Full variable domain (rest looked up from reference TRBV5-1 and TRBJ1-2): KAGVTQTPRYLIKTRGQQVTLSCSPISGHRSVSWYQQTPGQGLQFLFEYFSETQRNKGNFPGRFSGRQFSNSRSEMNVSTLELGDSALYLCASSPEGVGGYTFGSGTRLTVV.

The chain combines TRBV7-2 with TRBJ2-1; maybe TRBD2 (5 bases). Germline assignment: CDR1 SGHTA and CDR2 FQGNSA. This CDR3 is 17 amino acids long. Trimming removed 2 bases from V and 7 bases from J, with 21 bases in between. The CDR3 nucleotides are TGTGCCAGCAGCTTAATTGGTGTTAGCGCCCAAGGTAATGAGCAGTTCTTC. Amino acids: CASSLIGVSAQGNEQFF.

In its sample, this clone was seen many times. This chain links TRBV7-9 with TRBJ1-1; D ambiguous. The V end was cut by 2 bases, the J end by 4 bases, with 11 bases between. CDR1 is SEHNR, CDR2 FQNEAQ, per germline (reference sequence). CDR3 length: 14 amino acids. The CDR3 nucleotides read TGTGCCAGCAGCTTAAAGGCCGACGGCACTGAAGCTTTCTTT. Translating it yields CASSLKADGTEAFF.